The rows below give T cell receptor beta chains drawn from one sample of a study of blood T cells in healthy people across ages. TCRdb reprocessed the 5' RACE reads via MiXCR and lists one record per CDR3 protein. The table includes roughly 550,000 distinct CDR3 sequences, approximately 25% detected once. The same specimen was also included in a second study, on T cells of mothers and their children.

Source material: blood. The receptors shown here come from a boy aged 10-17 years in good health. The CDR3 runs from the conserved cysteine through the conserved F or W. A D gene is named only where the DNA matches it firmly. Rows give clone size only sometimes, using once, few, many, or a class for an expanded clone.

d_gene | j_gene | v_gene | abundance | CDR3aa | CDR3nt
. | TRBJ2-7 | TRBV28 | many | CASSLRGLEQYF | TGTGCCAGCAGTTTGAGGGGTCTCGAGCAGTACTTC
. | TRBJ2-6 | TRBV29-1 | . | CSVEDRRKDSGANVLTF | TGCAGCGTTGAGGACAGAAGAAAGGACTCTGGGGCCAACGTCCTGACTTTC
TRBD2 | TRBJ2-3 | TRBV7-2 | . | CASSLTSGGSAHTDTQYF | TGTGCCAGCAGCTTAACTAGCGGGGGATCGGCACACACAGATACGCAGTATTTT
TRBD1 | TRBJ1-1 | TRBV28 | . | CASSLGTTRGGTEAFF | TGTGCCAGCAGTTTAGGGACGACCAGGGGGGGAACTGAAGCCTTCTTT
. | TRBJ1-5 | TRBV6-6 | . | CASSYSRGGEDQPQHF | TGTGCCAGCAGTTACTCGAGGGGTGGAGAAGATCAGCCCCAGCATTTT
TRBD2 | TRBJ2-5 | TRBV11-2 | . | CASSYLPLREGETQYF | TGTGCCAGCAGCTACTTACCTTTAAGGGAGGGAGAGACCCAGTACTTC
. | TRBJ1-2 | TRBV5-1 | once | CASSLPERDPSYGYTF | TGCGCCAGCAGCTTGCCTGAGCGGGATCCATCTTATGGCTACACCTTC
. | TRBJ1-4 | TRBV27 | . | CASSLEGPGGKLFF | TGTGCCAGCAGTTTGGAGGGGCCTGGGGGAAAACTGTTTTTT
TRBD1 | TRBJ1-1 | TRBV5-1 | . | CASSRGTETLRNNEAFF | TGCGCCAGCAGCCGCGGGACAGAAACCTTACGAAACAATGAAGCTTTCTTT
TRBD2 | TRBJ2-7 | TRBV28 | . | CASRGSGSSYEQYF | TGTGCCAGCAGGGGTAGCGGGAGTAGCTACGAGCAGTACTTC
. | TRBJ2-1 | TRBV5-1 | . | CASRLEFGGYNEQFF | TGCGCCAGCAGGTTGGAGTTCGGGGGCTACAATGAGCAGTTCTTC
TRBD1 | TRBJ2-3 | TRBV20-1 | . | CSARVFGQGRTDTQYF | TGCAGTGCTAGAGTTTTTGGACAGGGCCGCACAGATACGCAGTATTTT
. | TRBJ2-7 | TRBV7-9 | many | CASSLVVYEQYF | TGTGCCAGCAGCTTAGTGGTCTACGAGCAGTACTTC
TRBD1 | TRBJ1-5 | TRBV7-9 | . | CASSPGTGPQPQHF | TGTGCCAGCAGCCCCGGGACAGGGCCTCAGCCCCAGCATTTT
. | TRBJ2-3 | TRBV28 | few | CASSSKTDRPDTQYF | TGTGCCAGCAGTTCTAAGACAGACCGGCCAGATACGCAGTATTTT
. | TRBJ1-2 | TRBV12-3/TRBV12-4 | . | CASSSAARGRYYGYTF | TGTGCCAGCAGCTCAGCGGCCCGGGGCAGATACTATGGCTACACCTTC
. | TRBJ1-4 | TRBV21-1 | many | CASRAVSRDSEKLFF | TGTGCCAGCCGTGCCGTCTCCCGAGATAGTGAAAAACTGTTTTTT
. | TRBJ1-2 | TRBV28 | . | CASRESSNYGYTF | TGTGCCAGCAGGGAATCCTCCAACTATGGCTACACCTTC
. | TRBJ2-1 | TRBV29-1 | . | CSVEAYEQFF | TGCAGCGTTGAAGCGTATGAGCAGTTCTTC
TRBD2 | TRBJ2-5 | TRBV6-6 | few | CASSYTSGQETQYF | TGTGCCAGCAGTTATACTAGCGGGCAAGAGACCCAGTACTTC
. | TRBJ1-1 | TRBV29-1 | . | CSVALDRANTEAFF | TGCAGCGTTGCTTTGGACCGGGCGAACACTGAAGCTTTCTTT
. | TRBJ2-1 | TRBV7-8 | . | CASSLVPTYNEQFF | TGTGCCAGCAGCTTAGTACCTACCTACAATGAGCAGTTCTTC
. | TRBJ2-2 | TRBV28 | . | CASSLPGNTGELFF | TGTGCCAGCAGTTTACCAGGGAACACCGGGGAGCTGTTTTTT
TRBD1 | TRBJ2-7 | TRBV5-1 | . | CASSSKPGQDFSYEQYF | TGCGCCAGCAGCTCAAAACCGGGACAGGACTTCTCCTACGAGCAGTACTTC
TRBD1 | TRBJ2-5 | TRBV7-2 | few | CASSSPGQGQETQYF | TGTGCCAGCAGCTCTCCGGGACAGGGGCAAGAGACCCAGTACTTC
. | TRBJ2-7 | TRBV5-1 | many | CASFPGDQVAYEQYF | TGCGCCAGCTTCCCGGGGGACCAGGTGGCCTACGAGCAGTACTTC
. | TRBJ2-7 | TRBV7-9 | few | CASSRSDGSYEQYF | TGTGCCAGCAGCCGCTCGGACGGTTCCTACGAGCAGTACTTC
. | TRBJ2-3 | TRBV7-8 | few | CASSHSRRGGGGTDTQYF | TGTGCCAGCAGCCATTCTAGGAGGGGGGGTGGAGGCACAGATACGCAGTATTTT
. | TRBJ2-4 | TRBV3-1 | few | CASSPRGRAKNIQYF | TGTGCCAGCAGCCCCCGAGGGCGAGCCAAAAACATTCAGTACTTC
TRBD1 | TRBJ2-7 | TRBV11-2 | . | CASSLVGYAHGRDSSYEQYF | TGTGCCAGCAGCTTAGTCGGGTACGCGCACGGCCGGGACAGCTCCTACGAGCAGTACTTC
. | TRBJ2-3 | TRBV28 | . | CASSSWGNTDTQYF | TGTGCCAGCAGTTCATGGGGAAACACAGATACGCAGTATTTT
. | TRBJ1-2 | TRBV24-1 | many | CATSDFRKLDYGYTF | TGTGCCACCAGTGATTTCCGAAAATTGGACTATGGCTACACCTTC
TRBD2 | TRBJ2-3 | TRBV6-5 | few | CASSYGASGSWADTQYF | TGTGCCAGCAGTTACGGGGCTAGCGGGAGTTGGGCAGATACGCAGTATTTT
TRBD1 | TRBJ1-2 | TRBV2 | once | CASKLTGGDVYGYTF | TGTGCCAGCAAGCTTACAGGGGGCGATGTCTATGGCTACACCTTC
TRBD1 | TRBJ1-5 | TRBV16 | few | CASSQWAGGGNQPQHF | TGTGCCAGCAGCCAATGGGCAGGGGGGGGCAATCAGCCCCAGCATTTT
. | TRBJ2-3 | TRBV7-3 | . | CASRPTLLDTQYF | TGTGCCAGCAGGCCGACTCTTTTAGATACGCAGTATTTT
. | TRBJ1-2 | TRBV6-5 | . | CASSPGGTYGYTF | TGTGCCAGCAGCCCGGGCGGGACTTATGGCTACACCTTC
. | TRBJ2-5 | TRBV20-1 | . | CSARPARPKETQYF | TGCAGTGCTAGACCGGCACGGCCCAAAGAGACCCAGTACTTC